These 24 T cell receptor beta chains were all obtained from the same sample, sequenced in a study of beta chain features in type 1 diabetes. What was sequenced were expressed TCRB transcripts, since all of the isolated RNA had been reverse transcribed. The table came from immunoSEQ multiplex PCR; TCRdb's copy has only in-frame clones and leaves some out. Of 450,000 to 550,000 clones listed, about 32% are singletons. Sequencing was carried out using naive CD4+ T cells from blood. These receptors all come from a man aged 18 to 29 in good health.

This sequence joins TRBV9 and TRBJ2-7, with 9 positions matching TRBD2. This CDR3 is built from 15 residues. V gave up 2 bases and J gave up 5 bases; unmatched junction bases: 8. CDR1 is SGDLS, CDR2 YYNGEE, per germline. CDR3 bases: TGTGCCAGCAGCGTTGGGTCGGGGACTAGCCACGAGCAGTACTTC. Its translation is CASSVGSGTSHEQYF.

This clone was counted between two and nine times. This chain connects TRBV7-2 to TRBJ2-3; D call uncertain. Germline V gene data show CDR1 as SGHTA and CDR2 as FQGNSA. This CDR3 spans 13 amino acids. Trimming pared 2 bases from V and 1 base from J, leaving 4 bases between. CDR3 amino acids: CASSLLGTDTQYF. CDR3 DNA: TGTGCCAGCAGCTTACTCGGCACAGATACGCAGTATTTT. Combining the CDR3 with reference TRBV7-2 and TRBJ2-3 gives the whole variable domain GAGVSQSPSNKVTEKGKDVELRCDPISGHTALYWYRQSLGQGLEFLIYFQGNSAPDKSGLPSDRFSAERTGGSVSTLTIQRTQQEDSAVYLCASSLLGTDTQYFGPGTRLTVL.

The chain couples TRBV9 to TRBJ2-1, with 11 nucleotides matching TRBD1. Germline V lookup: CDR1 SGDLS, CDR2 YYNGEE. Germline trimming cut 4 bases from V and 10 bases from J; bases unmatched to any gene: 10. The CDR3 covers 15 residues. The CDR3 DNA follows: TGTGCCAGCAGCCTAGCAGGGGACAGGGGGAAGGAGCAGTTCTTC. Translation gives CASSLAGDRGKEQFF.

This clone appeared a few times. The V gene is TRBV11-2, the J gene TRBJ2-1; no clear D. This CDR3 contains 14 residues. Looked up from germline, CDR1 is SGHAT and CDR2 is FQNNGV. The ends were cut back, 5 bases at V and 0 bases at J, with 8 bases in the middle. CDR3 region: CASSLASSYNEQFF. The CDR3 DNA is TGTGCCAGCAGCCTGGCCAGCTCCTACAATGAGCAGTTCTTC.

The V gene is TRBV10-3, the J gene TRBJ2-2, with 9 bases matching TRBD2. Germline V lookup: CDR1 ENHRY, CDR2 SYGVKD. J was trimmed by 2 bases and V by 11 bases; bases with no gene match: 6. The CDR3 covers 14 residues. The CDR3 loop is CAAAGTSNTGELFF. The CDR3 nucleotides read TGTGCCGCCGCCGGGACTAGCAACACCGGGGAGCTGTTTTTT.

This clone has just a few counts. The chain links TRBV19 to TRBJ1-3; the D gene is possibly TRBD1 (5 bases). This CDR3 spans 14 amino acids. Trimming cost V 9 bases and J 0 bases, with 12 bases left between them. Germline lookup yields CDR1 LNHDA and CDR2 SQIVND (reference sequence). CDR3 residues: CASLDSPSGNTIYF. The CDR3 nucleotides are TGTGCCAGCCTCGACAGCCCCTCTGGAAACACCATATATTTT.

This clone was detected a few times. J is TRBJ2-1 and V is TRBV7-9, with 10 bases that match TRBD2. V trimming: 5 bases; J trimming: 6 bases; junction bases outside the gene matches: 7. The germline V gene has CDR1 SEHNR and CDR2 FQNEAQ (reference sequence). CDR3 length equals 15 residues. The CDR3 region has the DNA TGTGCCAGCAGCCTAATAGCGGGAGGCTTCAATGAGCAGTTCTTC. It translates to CASSLIAGGFNEQFF. Full variable domain (remainder filled in from reference TRBV7-9 and TRBJ2-1): DTGVSQNPRHKITKRGQNVTFRCDPISEHNRLYWYRQTLGQGPEFLTYFQNEAQLEKSRLLSDRFSAERPKGSFSTLEIQRTEQGDSAMYLCASSLIAGGFNEQFFGPGTRLTVL.

This clone was recorded a few times. V gene TRBV4-1 combines with J gene TRBJ2-6; 8 bases match TRBD2. CDR3 length equals 18 residues. In germline, CDR1 is MGHRA, CDR2 YSYEKL. The junction had 4 bases not matched to a gene; V was cut back by 0 bases and J by 0 bases. The CDR3, as DNA: TGCGCCAGCAGCCAAGATCTAGCGGGCGGCTCTGGGGCCAACGTCCTGACTTTC. Its protein is CASSQDLAGGSGANVLTF.

The chain has TRBV18 and TRBJ2-2; D is unclear. Trimming pared 2 bases from V and 2 bases from J, leaving 6 bases between. This CDR3 contains 14 residues. Per the germline V gene, CDR1 is KGHSH and CDR2 is LQKENI. CDR3 region: CASSPKENTGELFF. The CDR3 region has the DNA TGTGCCAGCTCACCAAAGGAAAACACCGGGGAGCTGTTTTTT.

The chain recombines TRBV15 with TRBJ2-1; D gene ambiguous. Trimming stripped 0 bases from V and 7 bases from J, with 10 bases between. This CDR3 has 14 residues. Looked up from germline, CDR1 is LNHNV and CDR2 is YYDKDF (reference sequence). The CDR3 coding sequence is TGTGCCACCAGCAGAGATCTCATAAGGAATGAGCAGTTCTTC. It yields the protein CATSRDLIRNEQFF.

J is TRBJ2-2 and V is TRBV29-1; no clear D. The CDR3 loop spans 13 amino acids. Germline values: CDR1 SQVTM, CDR2 ANQGSEA. Trimming took off 7 bases at V and 5 bases at J, with 14 bases between the two ends. Here the CDR3 reads CSAGEVITGELFF. The CDR3 DNA reads as TGCAGCGCTGGAGAAGTGATAACCGGGGAGCTGTTTTTT.

This sequence joins TRBV5-1 and TRBJ2-1; no reliable D call. Trimming removed 1 base at V and 8 bases at J, with 19 bases between. Per germline, CDR1 SGHRS and CDR2 YFSETQ. The CDR3 is 16 amino acids. The CDR3 sequence: CASSLKPGATRDEQFF. In DNA, the CDR3 is TGCGCCAGCAGCTTGAAACCCGGAGCCACCCGTGATGAGCAGTTCTTC.

The gene calls are TRBV30 and TRBJ1-2; TRBD1 is a possible D gene (5 bases). The CDR3 totals 10 residues. From germline, CDR1 is GTSNPN and CDR2 SVGIG (reference sequence). V gave up 2 bases and J gave up 14 bases, with 12 bases separating them. The CDR3 DNA is TGTGCCTGGAGTAGGGGCTCTCGTACCTTC. The encoded protein is CAWSRGSRTF.

Comments on this clone: This CDR3 is also generated by other DNA sequences in the sample. The rearrangement uses TRBV19 and TRBJ2-6, with no clear D. V was clipped by 3 bases and J by 2 bases, with 2 bases between them. CDR3 length: 13 residues. Germline V CDR1 and CDR2: LNHDA, SQIVND (reference sequence). CDR3 nucleotide sequence: TGTGCCAGTAGTATTACTGGGGCCAACGTCCTGACTTTC. This gives the protein CASSITGANVLTF.

This clone was observed a handful of times. The rearrangement links TRBV19 to TRBJ2-2; 7 bases are shared with TRBD1. Germline CDR1 is LNHDA and CDR2 is SQIVND (reference sequence). The CDR3 runs 14 residues. The V and J ends lost 5 bases and 7 bases, in that order; junction bases with no gene match: 7. The DNA of the CDR3 is TGTGCCAGTAGTCTTGGACAGGTGGTCGGGGAGCTGTTTTTT. This gives the protein CASSLGQVVGELFF.

This chain joins TRBV27 and TRBJ2-4; TRBD2 matches at 14 bases. The CDR3 extends over 19 amino acids. CDR1 is MNHEY, CDR2 SMNVEV, per germline (reference sequence). Unmatched junction bases numbered 12, after V lost 6 bases and J lost 2 bases. CDR3 in DNA: TGTGCCAGCAGCCCACGGGGGACTAGCGGGAGTTGGACCAAAAACATTCAGTACTTC. It specifies CASSPRGTSGSWTKNIQYF.

J is TRBJ2-7 and V is TRBV27, with D possibly matching TRBD2 (5 bases). V was clipped by 3 bases and J by 0 bases, with 9 bases between them. The CDR3 has 14 amino acids. CDR1 and CDR2 from the germline V gene are MNHEY and SMNVEV (reference sequence). CDR3 sequence (DNA): TGTGCCAGCAGTTTCGTCGCGGGCTCCTACGAGCAGTACTTC. Encoded protein: CASSFVAGSYEQYF.

This clone has just a few counts. The chain has TRBV30 and TRBJ1-4, with D possibly being TRBD1 (5 bases). The germline V gene has CDR1 GTSNPN and CDR2 SVGIG (reference sequence). Trimming removed 3 bases at V and 5 bases at J, with 13 bases between. The CDR3 is 14 residues long. The CDR3 reads CAWSRVRGNEKLFF. The CDR3 DNA reads TGTGCCTGGAGCAGGGTTCGGGGGAATGAAAAACTGTTTTTT.

The chain uses TRBV29-1 and TRBJ1-2; a weak D match, TRBD1 (6 bases). Germline-derived CDR1 and CDR2 are SQVTM and ANQGSEA. The CDR3 has 12 residues. V lost 6 bases, J lost 5 bases, and 13 bases lay in between. The CDR3 nucleotides read TGCAGCGTGCAACAGGGTTGGTATGGCTACACCTTC. Its translation: CSVQQGWYGYTF.

The chain carries TRBV23-1 and TRBJ2-7, with D perhaps TRBD1 (6 bases). TRBV23-1 is an ORF, and what it does is uncertain. CDR3 length: 15 residues. Trimming removed 3 bases at V and 2 bases at J, with 14 bases between. The CDR3 bases are TGCGCCAGCAGTCACCGGGACATCTCAACCTACGAGCAGTACTTC. Translated, it gives CASSHRDISTYEQYF.

This chain joins TRBV5-1 and TRBJ2-4; 7 bases are a match to TRBD2. Germline CDR1 reads SGHRS; CDR2 reads YFSETQ. J lost 7 bases, V lost 4 bases, and 8 bases had no gene match. The CDR3 loop spans 14 amino acids. The CDR3 DNA sequence: TGCGCCAGCAGCGCCAGGGAGGGGTTGAACATTCAGTACTTC. Translating gives CASSAREGLNIQYF.

On this clone itself: Other DNA variants within this sample encode the same CDR3. V and J are TRBV20-1 and TRBJ2-1, with a possible D match to TRBD2 (6 bases). The CDR3 consists of 11 residues. Deletions cut 6 bases from V and 7 bases from J, with 10 bases between. From germline, CDR1 is DFQATT and CDR2 SNEGSKA (reference sequence). CDR3 in amino acids: CSARSGNEQFF. Here the CDR3 DNA reads TGCAGTGCAAGGAGCGGGAATGAGCAGTTCTTC.

The chain combines TRBV7-3 with TRBJ2-3; 8 bases agree with TRBD2. In germline, CDR1 is SGHTA, CDR2 FQGTGA. CDR3 length: 14 amino acids. V shed 6 bases, J shed 0 bases, and the junction held 2 bases outside the gene matches. CDR3 sequence: CASSPSGSTDTQYF. The CDR3 nucleotides read TGTGCCAGCAGTCCTAGCGGGAGCACAGATACGCAGTATTTT.

The chain couples TRBV7-3 to TRBJ2-2; perhaps D is TRBD1 or TRBD2 (5 bases each). Germline V CDR1 and CDR2: SGHTA, FQGTGA. Deletions cut 4 bases from V and 1 base from J, with 7 bases between. The CDR3 runs to 14 residues. CDR3 DNA: TGTGCCAGCAGCTGGGACGGGAACACCGGGGAGCTGTTTTTT. It yields the protein CASSWDGNTGELFF.